A selection of T cell receptor beta chains follows, all from one sample in a study of neoadjuvant nivolumab and ipilimumab in lung cancer. The method was immunoSEQ multiplex PCR; TCRdb's version includes in-frame clones alone and lacks a portion of them. Seen here are 3,500 to 4,500 clones, roughly 90% observed once, and the top ten hold roughly 4.5%. The sample in question was adjacent normal lung tissue, obtained after neoadjuvant nivolumab, alone or with ipilimumab, at or shortly before surgery. The origin of the receptors is an adult with non-small cell lung cancer. Each CDR3 is given without its conserved first and last residue. D genes are given only for firm matches. Size is omitted from some rows. Given values are once, few, many or a class for expanded clones.

>NA|TRBJ2-2|TRBD1|TRBV28
ASSRTGFGELF
>NA|TRBJ2-7|NA|TRBV6-1
ASSERGREQY
>NA|TRBJ1-1|NA|TRBV29-1
SARPLNTEAF
>few|TRBJ2-5|TRBD2|TRBV9
ASSLGLAGGAAYQETQY
>NA|TRBJ1-1|NA|TRBV28
ASRPTGMPEAF
>NA|TRBJ2-1|NA|TRBV19
ASSTGPEQF
>NA|TRBJ1-2|NA|TRBV7-8
ASSSNGDGYT
>NA|TRBJ2-7|TRBD1|TRBV5-4
ASSLKQGNREQY
>NA|TRBJ1-4|NA|TRBV10-2
ASSGGTSLNEKLF
>NA|TRBJ2-2|NA|TRBV5-4
ASSSSVGNTGELF
>NA|TRBJ1-2|NA|TRBV5-1
ASSFGEPISMGYT
>once|TRBJ1-2|NA|TRBV27
ASSLTQTEWSGYT
>NA|TRBJ2-1|NA|TRBV5-5
ASREWGAVEQF
>NA|TRBJ2-3|TRBD2|TRBV16
ASSQGNSGTSDTDTQY
>NA|TRBJ2-5|TRBD2|TRBV5-1
ASSPNRGLAGQETQY
>NA|TRBJ2-5|TRBD2|TRBV5-1
ASSLGSGRLEETQY
>few|TRBJ1-5|NA|TRBV2
ASSEGGRQPQH
>NA|TRBJ1-2|NA|TRBV4-2
ASSQDPSYGYT